This TCR beta chain stems from a study of cytomegalovirus exposure and HLA in healthy donors. Study findings and constraints: Researchers catalogued some 160 TCR beta chains as cytomegalovirus-associated.

In the PCR, 60 Vbeta and 13 Jbeta primers were used. TCRdb's copy holds only in-frame clones and misses some; the assay was immunoSEQ multiplex PCR. The data hold over 100,000 clones, with more than 75% observed a single time. As to this clone: As yet, its antigen is unknown.

The V segment lost 8 bases and the J segment 0 bases; nucleotides outside the gene matches: 0. The CDR3 is 13 amino acids. The germline V gene has CDR1 PRHDT and CDR2 FYEKMQ (reference sequence). The rearrangement links TRBV13 to TRBJ2-1, with 8 nucleotides matching TRBD2. The sequence derives from a woman aged 40-49 years in good health and CMV-seronegative. Specimen: PBMCs. CDR3 protein: CASGLASYNEQFF. For the CDR3, the DNA is TGTGCCAGCGGACTAGCCTCCTACAATGAGCAGTTCTTC.